This entry lists 24 T cell receptor beta chains sequenced from one sample in a study of cytotoxic CD8 clonotypes in ibrutinib-treated CLL. TCRdb's table, derived via immunoSEQ multiplex PCR, lists solely in-frame clones and lacks some. The repertoire holds around 160,000 clones, approximately 91% seen once, with roughly 3% in the top ten. The input for sequencing was PBMCs, taken at disease progression, from a patient treated with ibrutinib. These receptors all stem from a human donor with chronic lymphocytic leukemia.

CDR3 region: CATKAGGTIYF. The CDR3 DNA sequence: TGTGCCACGAAGGCAGGGGGCACCATATATTTT. The chain is built from TRBV15 and TRBJ1-3, with 7 bases aligning to TRBD1. The V gene end was trimmed by 9 bases and the J gene end by 9 bases; junction bases not matched to a gene: 5. Per the germline V gene, CDR1 is LNHNV and CDR2 is YYDKDF (reference sequence). CDR3 length equals 11 residues.

The V and J genes are TRBV11-2 and TRBJ1-4; D is perhaps TRBD1 (6 bases). Germline V CDR1 and CDR2: SGHAT, FQNNGV. The CDR3 is 16 amino acids. The ends were cut back, 3 bases at V and 8 bases at J, with 19 bases in the middle. CDR3 sequence: CASSFWTVQGKEKLFF. The CDR3 DNA reads as TGTGCCAGCAGCTTTTGGACAGTTCAGGGCAAAGAAAAACTGTTTTTT.

This clone came up a few times. The V gene is TRBV7-8, the J gene TRBJ1-5; D uncertain. V was trimmed by 5 bases and J by 4 bases, leaving 12 bases between them. Germline CDR1 is SGHVS and CDR2 is FQNEAQ. This CDR3 contains 14 residues. CDR3 sequence (DNA): TGTGCCAGCAGCCACCCGCCCAGTAATCAGCCCCAGCATTTT. Protein: CASSHPPSNQPQHF.

V is TRBV6-1 and J is TRBJ1-2, with no clear D. Trimming shortened V by 1 base and J by 8 bases, and 17 bases separated the two germline ends. The CDR3 is 15 residues long. The germline gives CDR1 MNHNS, CDR2 SASEGT. The CDR3 bases are TGTGCCAGCAGTGAAGACTACCGTCCTGAATGGGGCTACACCTTC. Translated: CASSEDYRPEWGYTF.

The V and J genes are TRBV29-1 and TRBJ1-1; 7 bases agree with TRBD1. CDR1 is SQVTM and CDR2 is ANQGSEA in the germline V gene. V dropped 5 bases and J dropped 4; count of bases not matched to a gene: 7. This CDR3 comprises 13 residues. CDR3 sequence: CSVPDRVSTEAFF. DNA for the CDR3: TGCAGCGTTCCCGACAGGGTGAGCACTGAAGCTTTCTTT.

V gene TRBV6-5 combines with J gene TRBJ2-7; D is unresolved. The CDR3 is 14 residues long. In germline, CDR1 is MNHEY, CDR2 SVGAGI. The ends were cut back, 4 bases at V and 2 bases at J, with 12 bases in the middle. CDR3 nucleotides: TGTGCCAGCAGTTTTGGGCACCGCACCTACGAGCAGTACTTC. Its translation: CASSFGHRTYEQYF.

This chain links TRBV21-1 with TRBJ1-4. TRBV21-1 is annotated as a pseudogene. CDR3 length equals 17 residues. CDR3: CASSKTLVTTANEKLFF. The CDR3 DNA reads as TGTGCCAGCAGCAAAACGTTGGTGACCACGGCTAATGAAAAACTGTTTTTT.

The chain uses TRBV10-2 and TRBJ2-5; D possibly corresponds to TRBD2 (6 bases). V was shortened by 2 bases and J by 7 bases, with 14 bases between the two germline ends. This CDR3 has 14 amino acids. Germline loops: CDR1 WSHSY, CDR2 SAAADI. In DNA form, the CDR3 reads TGCGCCAGCAGTGAGGCGGGGAGTCTAGTGACCCAGTACTTC. This sequence encodes CASSEAGSLVTQYF.

This clone appeared a few times. The chain is built from TRBV7-2 and TRBJ1-3, with unresolved D. V lost 5 bases and J 1 base, leaving 9 bases between the germline ends. In germline, CDR1 is SGHTA, CDR2 FQGNSA. The CDR3 is 14 residues long. CDR3 sequence: CASSLHMSGNTIYF. Written as DNA, the CDR3 is TGTGCCAGCAGCCTTCATATGTCTGGAAACACCATATATTTT.

The CDR3 DNA reads as TGTGCCAGCAGTCTTAACGCGGACAGGGGCTACGAGCAGTACTTC. Translated, it gives CASSLNADRGYEQYF. The gene calls are TRBV27 and TRBJ2-7; 9 nucleotides match TRBD1. Germline values: CDR1 MNHEY, CDR2 SMNVEV (reference sequence). The V gene end was trimmed by 5 bases and the J gene end by 3 bases; junction bases not matched to a gene: 8. This CDR3 comprises 15 residues.

The J gene is TRBJ1-2, the V gene TRBV6-5; D might be TRBD1 (6 bases). Per the germline V gene, CDR1 is MNHEY and CDR2 is SVGAGI. The CDR3 loop spans 14 amino acids. V shed 0 bases and J shed 8 bases, with 13 bases lying between them. This CDR3 is CASSYSGGTTGYTF. The CDR3 nucleotides are TGTGCCAGCAGTTACTCGGGTGGGACAACGGGCTACACCTTC.

The chain is built from TRBV7-2 and TRBJ1-4; D unresolved. The CDR3 length is 14 residues. V gave up 3 bases and J gave up 0 bases, with 5 bases separating them. Germline CDR1 and CDR2: SGHTA and FQGNSA. The DNA for the CDR3 is TGTGCCAGCAGCTTGAAAGCAACTAATGAAAAACTGTTTTTT. Translating gives CASSLKATNEKLFF.

This clone has more than one count but fewer than ten. V usage is TRBV19 and J usage is TRBJ1-1; tentative D call: TRBD1 (5 bases). Per germline, CDR1 LNHDA and CDR2 SQIVND (reference sequence). Trimming stripped 2 bases from V and 0 bases from J, with 10 bases between. CDR3 length equals 15 residues. CDR3 DNA: TGTGCCAGTAGTATAAGCGGCAGGGTGAACACTGAAGCTTTCTTT. This translates into CASSISGRVNTEAFF. Drawing the rest from reference TRBV19 and TRBJ1-1, the complete variable domain is DGGITQSPKYLFRKEGQNVTLSCEQNLNHDAMYWYRQDPGQGLRLIYYSQIVNDFQKGDIAEGYSVSREKKESFPLTVTSAQKNPTAFYLCASSISGRVNTEAFFGQGTRLTVV.

V usage is TRBV18 and J usage is TRBJ2-7; a weak D match, TRBD1 (6 bases). Germline CDR1 KGHSH, CDR2 LQKENI. This CDR3 is 16 amino acids long. Deletions cut 6 bases from V and 4 bases from J, with 22 bases between. The CDR3 sequence is CASSPVGHQPEYEQYF. In DNA form, the CDR3 reads TGTGCCAGCTCCCCTGTGGGACACCAGCCGGAATACGAGCAGTACTTC.

This clone was seen only a few times. The chain employs TRBV6-1 and TRBJ1-1; D ambiguous. The germline CDR1 and CDR2 sequences are MNHNS and SASEGT. V gave up 4 bases and J gave up 2 bases, with 5 bases separating them. The CDR3 runs to 12 residues. The CDR3 bases are TGTGCCAGCAGTGTACGCAACACTGAAGCTTTCTTT. Amino acid sequence: CASSVRNTEAFF.

J is TRBJ1-1 and V is TRBV6-6, with TRBD1 matching 7 bases. CDR1 and CDR2 (germline): MNHNY, SVGAGI (reference sequence). This CDR3 region has 15 residues. Unmatched junction bases numbered 16, after V lost 6 bases and J lost 9 bases. The CDR3 sequence is CASSDRDWSTTKAFF. The CDR3, as DNA: TGTGCCAGCAGCGACAGGGATTGGTCCACAACAAAAGCTTTCTTT.

This clone was seen a handful of times. V usage is TRBV29-1 and J usage is TRBJ1-4; unclear D gene. Per germline, CDR1 SQVTM and CDR2 ANQGSEA. Trimming stripped 6 bases from V and 0 bases from J, with 8 bases between. The CDR3 spans 13 residues. CDR3 in amino acids: CSVLHATNEKLFF. CDR3 nucleotide sequence: TGCAGCGTCCTACATGCAACTAATGAAAAACTGTTTTTT. Full variable domain (rest looked up from reference TRBV29-1 and TRBJ1-4): SAVISQKPSRDICQRGTSLTIQCQVDSQVTMMFWYRQQPGQSLTLIATANQGSEATYESGFVIDKFPISRPNLTFSTLTVSNMSPEDSSIYLCSVLHATNEKLFFGSGTQLSVL.

Written as DNA, the CDR3 is TGTGCCAGCAGCCTGTCGAGGGGGATGGCAGATACGCAGTATTTT. Amino acid sequence: CASSLSRGMADTQYF. This rearrangement joins TRBV25-1 to TRBJ2-3, with D perhaps matching TRBD1 (6 bases). The V end lost 6 bases, the J end lost 4 bases, and 17 bases lay between the germline ends. The CDR3 runs 15 residues. The germline gives CDR1 MGHDK, CDR2 SYGVNS.

This chain joins TRBV7-5 and TRBJ1-2. TRBV7-5 is a listed pseudogene. The CDR3 runs to 12 residues. CDR3 sequence: CVRSLAGNGYTF. The CDR3 coding sequence is TGTGTCAGAAGCTTAGCCGGGAACGGCTACACCTTC.

The chain couples TRBV9 to TRBJ2-1, with 10 bases fitting TRBD2. CDR1 and CDR2 (germline): SGDLS, YYNGEE. V trimming: 3 bases; J trimming: 7 bases; junction bases outside the gene matches: 16. The CDR3 has 18 amino acids. The chain's CDR3 is CASSAEPPLAGEFNEQFF. Written as DNA, the CDR3 is TGTGCCAGCAGCGCCGAACCCCCCCTAGCGGGAGAGTTTAATGAGCAGTTCTTC. Based on the CDR3 plus reference TRBV9 and TRBJ2-1, the full variable domain is DSGVTQTPKHLITATGQRVTLRCSPRSGDLSVYWYQQSLDQGLQFLIQYYNGEERAKGNILERFSAQQFPDLHSELNLSSLELGDSALYFCASSAEPPLAGEFNEQFFGPGTRLTVL.

The genes are TRBV29-1 and TRBJ2-5; the D call may be TRBD1 or TRBD2 (5 bases each). Germline V gives CDR1 SQVTM, CDR2 ANQGSEA. The CDR3 spans 13 residues. The V end lost 6 bases, the J end lost 3 bases, and 14 bases lay between the germline ends. The CDR3 DNA sequence: TGCAGCGTGACTCCCGGGACGAAAGAGACCCAGTACTTC. Its translation is CSVTPGTKETQYF. Variable domain in full (rest from reference TRBV29-1 and TRBJ2-5): SAVISQKPSRDICQRGTSLTIQCQVDSQVTMMFWYRQQPGQSLTLIATANQGSEATYESGFVIDKFPISRPNLTFSTLTVSNMSPEDSSIYLCSVTPGTKETQYFGPGTRLLVL.

In this sample, this clone turned up once. The genes are TRBV6-5 and TRBJ2-2; D is ambiguous. The CDR3 loop spans 13 amino acids. Germline values: CDR1 MNHEY, CDR2 SVGAGI. The V end lost 4 bases, the J end lost 6 bases, and 9 bases lay between the germline ends. CDR3 sequence: CASSSHIAGELFF. As DNA, the CDR3 is TGTGCCAGCAGTTCGCATATCGCCGGGGAGCTGTTTTTT.

V usage is TRBV2 and J usage is TRBJ2-7, with D unresolved. V lost 7 bases, J lost 0 bases, and 13 bases lay in between. Germline loops: CDR1 SNHLY, CDR2 FYNNEI. The CDR3 length is 14 residues. The CDR3: CASKLDLSSYEQYF. CDR3 bases: TGTGCCAGCAAGTTGGATCTGAGCTCCTACGAGCAGTACTTC.

The rearrangement uses TRBV7-9 and TRBJ2-2; TRBD1 aligns across 8 bases. The CDR3 contains 16 residues. The V segment lost 5 bases and the J segment 5 bases; nucleotides outside the gene matches: 10. CDR1 is SEHNR, CDR2 FQNEAQ, per germline (reference sequence). CDR3 amino acids: CASSQRTGSRTGELFF. The CDR3 DNA reads as TGTGCCAGCAGCCAAAGGACAGGGTCGAGGACCGGGGAGCTGTTTTTT.